The 3 T cell receptor beta chains below come from one sample, sequenced in a study of blood T cell repertoires in COVID-19. Profiling relied on immunoSEQ multiplex PCR, and the TCRdb table lists in-frame clones only, not all of them. Here the sample spans hundreds of thousands of clones, more than 75% being singletons. Sequencing used peripheral blood. The receptors shown here come from a woman aged 25 to 39 who had recovered from COVID-19.

The genes are TRBV3-1 (or the pseudogene TRBV3-2) and TRBJ1-3; D unresolved. Trimming stripped 3 bases from V and 2 bases from J, with 8 bases between. The V gene's germline CDR1 is LGHDT and CDR2 YNNKEL (reference sequence). This CDR3 region has 14 residues. The CDR3 nucleotides are TGTGCCAGCAGCCAGGAGGCAGCTGGAAACACCATATATTTT. Its translation is CASSQEAAGNTIYF.

This sequence joins TRBV9 and TRBJ1-2, with 9 positions matching TRBD1. The CDR3 is made up of 14 amino acids. Trimming took 3 bases from V and 6 from J; bases not matched to a gene: 6. The germline V gene has CDR1 SGDLS and CDR2 YYNGEE. The CDR3: CASSEGTGWDGYTF. DNA for the CDR3: TGTGCCAGCAGCGAGGGGACAGGGTGGGATGGCTACACCTTC.

The gene calls are TRBV28 and TRBJ1-1; D unclear. Germline V gene lookup returns CDR1 MDHEN and CDR2 SYDVKM. V was cut by 6 bases and J by 8 bases, with 13 bases left in between. This CDR3 spans 12 amino acids. CDR3 bases: TGTGCCAGCAGCCTTCTGAGAGGGGAAGCTTTCTTT. It specifies CASSLLRGEAFF.